The clone carrying this T cell receptor (beta chain) showed up just a few times. This entry comes from a study of response to subunit inactivated influenza vaccine. TCRdb fed the RT-PCR reads into MiXCR, producing one record per CDR3 protein. The sample includes a few hundred thousand distinct CDR3 sequences, about 10% seen only once; the top ten take over 9.5%. V was pared by 5 bases and J by 4 bases, with 7 bases of the junction left unmatched. There are 14 residues in the CDR3. The germline gives CDR1 SGHDT, CDR2 YYEEEE. This chain uses TRBV5-6 with TRBJ1-1; TRBD1 matches 8 bases. The sequences come from PBMCs from blood, collected about 6 weeks after vaccination. The sequence was collected from a man between 45 and 60 years old who received an inactivated influenza vaccine. CDR3 amino acids: CASSSLDRGTEAFF. As DNA, the CDR3 is TGTGCCAGCAGTTCCTTAGACAGGGGCACTGAAGCTTTCTTT.